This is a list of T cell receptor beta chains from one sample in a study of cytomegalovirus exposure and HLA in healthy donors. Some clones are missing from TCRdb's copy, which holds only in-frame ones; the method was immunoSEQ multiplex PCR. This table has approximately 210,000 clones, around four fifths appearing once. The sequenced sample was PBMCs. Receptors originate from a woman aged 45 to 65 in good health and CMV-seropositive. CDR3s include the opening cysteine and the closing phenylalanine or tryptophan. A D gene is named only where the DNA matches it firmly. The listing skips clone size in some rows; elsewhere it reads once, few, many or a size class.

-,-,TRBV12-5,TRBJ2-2,TGTGCTAGTGGTATCCAGGGGACCAACACCGGGGAGCTGTTTTTT,CASGIQGTNTGELFF
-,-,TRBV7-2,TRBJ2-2,TGTGCCAGCAGCTTTGCAACAGGGCGGGCCGGGGAGCTGTTTTTT,CASSFATGRAGELFF
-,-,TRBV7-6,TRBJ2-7,TGTGCCAGCAGCTTAGAAACAGGTTCCTACGAGCAGTACTTC,CASSLETGSYEQYF
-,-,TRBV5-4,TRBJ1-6,TGTGCCAGCAGCTTAACTCAGGGCCTGGATTCACCCCTCCACTTT,CASSLTQGLDSPLHF
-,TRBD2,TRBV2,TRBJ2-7,TGTGCCAGCAGGGGAGGACTAGCGGGGTTATCCTACGAGCAGTACTTC,CASRGGLAGLSYEQYF
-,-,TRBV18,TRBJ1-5,TGTGCCAGCTCGCCTGGGGCAGGGAGGGATCAGCCCCAGCATTTT,CASSPGAGRDQPQHF
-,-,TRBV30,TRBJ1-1,TGTGCCTCGGACAACCTGAACACTGAAGCTTTCTTT,CASDNLNTEAFF
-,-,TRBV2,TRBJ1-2,TGTGCCAGCAGTGCGGTGCAGGGCTTCTATGGCTACACCTTC,CASSAVQGFYGYTF
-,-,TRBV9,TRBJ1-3,TGTGCCAGCAGCGCCCGACCAGATGGAGCTGGAAACACCATATATTTT,CASSARPDGAGNTIYF
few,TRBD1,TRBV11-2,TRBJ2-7,TGTGCCAGCGCAGGACAGGGCGAAAGCTACGAGCAGTACTTC,CASAGQGESYEQYF
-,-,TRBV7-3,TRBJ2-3,TGTGCCAGCAGCTTAGGTGGGCGGGGAGGAACAGATACGCAGTATTTT,CASSLGGRGGTDTQYF
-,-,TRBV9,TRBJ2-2,TGTGCCAGCAGCGTAGGGGCAAGAGGGGAGCTGTTTTTT,CASSVGARGELFF
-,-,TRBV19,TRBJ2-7,TGTGCCAGTAGTGCAGGGGTTTCGGGGTACGAGCAGTACTTC,CASSAGVSGYEQYF
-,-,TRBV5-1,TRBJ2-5,TGCGCCAGCAGCTTGGGGGTGGCGGGGACAGTGCAAGAGACCCAGTACTTC,CASSLGVAGTVQETQYF
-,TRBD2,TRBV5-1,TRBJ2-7,TGCGCCAGCAGCCTCCTGAGCGGGAGCTCCTACGAGCAGTACTTC,CASSLLSGSSYEQYF
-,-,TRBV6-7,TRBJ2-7,TGTGCCAGCAGTTACTCCGGGGGTGGGGGGATTTACGAGCAGTACTTC,CASSYSGGGGIYEQYF
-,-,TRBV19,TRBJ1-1,TGTGCCAGTAGCCACAGGGCGCGTATGAACACTGAAGCTTTCTTT,CASSHRARMNTEAFF
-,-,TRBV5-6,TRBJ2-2,TGTGCCAGCAGCTTGTTCGGACAGACGAACACCGGGGAGCTGTTTTTT,CASSLFGQTNTGELFF
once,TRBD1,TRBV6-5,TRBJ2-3,TGTGCCAGCAAGGACAGGGGAGACACAGATACGCAGTATTTT,CASKDRGDTDTQYF
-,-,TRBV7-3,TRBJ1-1,TGTGCCAGCAGCTTAGGTGGAGGCACTGAAGCTTTCTTT,CASSLGGGTEAFF
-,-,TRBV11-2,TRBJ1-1,TGTGCCAGCAGCTTAGAGTCAGTGAACACTGAAGCTTTCTTT,CASSLESVNTEAFF
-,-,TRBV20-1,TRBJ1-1,TGCAGTGCTAAACACAGGGCCGAAGCTTTCTTT,CSAKHRAEAFF